The 9 T cell receptor beta chains below come from one sample, sequenced in a study of CD8 T cells in Susac syndrome. About 0.45 to 1 ug RNA was reverse transcribed with random hexamers. TCRdb ran MiXCR on the immunoSEQ multiplex PCR reads and lists one entry per CDR3 protein. The sample includes approximately 180,000 distinct CDR3 sequences, around 90% seen only once; the top ten take 0.087%. Sequenced: CD4+ T cells from PBMCs. These receptors originate from a human donor with Susac syndrome.

Written as DNA, the CDR3 is TGCAGCGTTGTTCTTTTGCTAGCGGGAGGACCGTACGAGCAGTACTTC. Translation: CSVVLLLAGGPYEQYF. The chain combines TRBV29-1 with TRBJ2-7, with 11 bases aligning to TRBD2. This CDR3 has 16 residues. The ends lost 4 bases at V and 4 bases at J; junction bases unmatched: 12. The germline CDR1 and CDR2 sequences are SQVTM and ANQGSEA.

The gene calls are TRBV5-1 and TRBJ2-5, with 9 positions matching TRBD1. Looked up from germline, CDR1 is SGHRS and CDR2 is YFSETQ. The junction had 3 bases not matched to a gene; V was cut back by 6 bases and J by 3 bases. The CDR3 sequence is 13 residues long. Written as DNA, the CDR3 is TGCGCCAGCAATCGACAGGGGGAAGAGACCCAGTACTTC. Translated: CASNRQGEETQYF.

The chain couples TRBV19 to TRBJ2-1; TRBD2 aligns across 10 bases. Germline assignment: CDR1 LNHDA and CDR2 SQIVND (reference sequence). The CDR3 runs 15 residues. With 2 bases clipped from V and 7 bases from J, the junction kept 5 bases outside the gene matches. CDR3 sequence: CASSIWSGRGNEQFF. In DNA, the CDR3 is TGTGCCAGTAGTATATGGAGCGGGAGGGGAAATGAGCAGTTCTTC.

The chain combines TRBV10-3 with TRBJ2-1; a weak D match, TRBD2 (5 bases). The CDR3 contains 13 residues. The V gene's germline CDR1 is ENHRY and CDR2 SYGVKD. V lost 4 bases and J 6 bases, leaving 10 bases between the germline ends. CDR3 coding DNA: TGTGCCATCAGTGGGCGGGCTGGCAATGAGCAGTTCTTC. It codes for CAISGRAGNEQFF.

This chain's CDR3 is CASSRPGQRSQETQYF. The CDR3 DNA sequence: TGCGCCAGCAGCCGTCCGGGACAGAGGTCCCAAGAGACCCAGTACTTC. V is TRBV4-1 and J is TRBJ2-5, with TRBD1 matching 7 bases. V dropped 4 bases and J dropped 1; count of bases not matched to a gene: 9. CDR1 is MGHRA, CDR2 YSYEKL, per germline. The CDR3 sequence is 16 residues long.

This clonotype was detected only once. The V gene is TRBV12-3 or TRBV12-4, the J gene TRBJ1-5, with no clear D. The CDR3 is 13 amino acids. Trimming pared 1 base from V and 7 bases from J, leaving 8 bases between. CDR3 residues: CASSLEREQPQHF. The DNA for the CDR3 is TGTGCCAGCAGTTTAGAGAGGGAACAGCCCCAGCATTTT.

The rearrangement joins TRBV6-5 to TRBJ2-5; weak D call: TRBD1 (6 bases). From germline, CDR1 is MNHEY and CDR2 SVGAGI. The CDR3 has 17 amino acids. Trimming took off 4 bases at V and 5 bases at J, with 23 bases between the two ends. The CDR3 reads CASSFDRFSAGSETQYF. CDR3 bases: TGTGCCAGCAGTTTTGACAGGTTTTCTGCAGGGAGCGAGACCCAGTACTTC.

This clonotype came up once. The rearrangement links TRBV6-1 to TRBJ2-5; 10 bases line up with TRBD1. There are 15 residues in the CDR3. V shed 4 bases and J 2 bases; nucleotides not matched to a gene: 4. Per germline, CDR1 MNHNS and CDR2 SASEGT. This CDR3 is CASSGGTGVQETQYF. CDR3 sequence (DNA): TGTGCCAGCAGTGGAGGGACAGGGGTTCAAGAGACCCAGTACTTC.

Details on this clonotype: Sequence at one end of the junction differs from germline and may be a read error. V is TRBV20-1 and J is TRBJ1-5, with 8 bases identical to TRBD1. CDR3 length: 15 amino acids. Germline V gene lookup returns CDR1 DFQATT and CDR2 SNEGSKA (reference sequence). The CDR3 loop is CSAKHSGQGGQPQLF. In nucleotides, the CDR3 is TGCAGTGCAAAGCACTCAGGACAGGGCGGTCAGCCCCAGCTTTTT.